This entry concerns a single T cell receptor beta chain. The antigen is not known. V was cut by 3 bases and J by 5 bases, with 14 bases left in between. Germline V gene sequence: CDR1 LNHDA, CDR2 SQIVND (reference sequence). The CDR3 loop spans 15 amino acids. It was with 60 Vbeta and 13 Jbeta primers that the PCR ran. Data came from immunoSEQ multiplex PCR; TCRdb stores just in-frame clones and leaves some out. The sample carries about 180,000 clones, around 75% recorded once. This sample stems from a study of cytomegalovirus exposure and HLA in healthy donors. Overall study results and limits: Later analysis identified a missense DCLRE1C variant that was linked to TCR beta V- and J-gene trimming.

This receptor was taken from a male donor in good health and CMV-seronegative. The chain joins TRBV19 to TRBJ2-1, with D maybe TRBD2 (5 bases). The sequenced sample consisted of PBMCs. In DNA form, the CDR3 reads TGTGCCAGTAGTATCGACCGAACCGGGGACAATGAGCAGTTCTTC. This translates into CASSIDRTGDNEQFF.